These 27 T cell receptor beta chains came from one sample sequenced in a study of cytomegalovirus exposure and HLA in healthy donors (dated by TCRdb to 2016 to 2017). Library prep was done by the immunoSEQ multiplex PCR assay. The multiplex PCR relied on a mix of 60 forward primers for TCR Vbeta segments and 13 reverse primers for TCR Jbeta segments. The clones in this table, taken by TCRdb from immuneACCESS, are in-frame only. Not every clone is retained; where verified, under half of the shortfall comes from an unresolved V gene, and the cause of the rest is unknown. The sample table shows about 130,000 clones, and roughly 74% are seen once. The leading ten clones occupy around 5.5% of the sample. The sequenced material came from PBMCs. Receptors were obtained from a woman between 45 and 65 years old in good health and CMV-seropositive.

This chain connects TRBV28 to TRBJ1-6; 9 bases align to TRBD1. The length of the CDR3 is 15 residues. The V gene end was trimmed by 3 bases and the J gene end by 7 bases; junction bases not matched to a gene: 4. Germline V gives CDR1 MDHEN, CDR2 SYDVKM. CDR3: CASSFYGTGNSPLHF. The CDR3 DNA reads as TGTGCCAGCAGTTTTTACGGGACAGGGAATTCACCCCTCCACTTT. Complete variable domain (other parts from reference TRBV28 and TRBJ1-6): DVKVTQSSRYLVKRTGEKVFLECVQDMDHENMFWYRQDPGLGLRLIYFSYDVKMKEKGDIPEGYSVSREKKERFSLILESASTNQTSMYLCASSFYGTGNSPLHFGNGTRLTVT.

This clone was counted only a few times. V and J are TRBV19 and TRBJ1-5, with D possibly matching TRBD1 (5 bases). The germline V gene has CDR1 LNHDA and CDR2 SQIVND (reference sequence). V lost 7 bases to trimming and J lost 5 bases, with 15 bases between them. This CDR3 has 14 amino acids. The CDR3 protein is CASIQRAGYQPQHF. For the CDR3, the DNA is TGTGCCAGTATCCAGCGAGCAGGGTATCAGCCCCAGCATTTT.

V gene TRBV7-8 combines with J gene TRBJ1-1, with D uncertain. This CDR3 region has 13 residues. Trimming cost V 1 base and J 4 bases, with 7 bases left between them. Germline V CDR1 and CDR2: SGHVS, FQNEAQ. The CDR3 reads CASSLDQVTEAFF. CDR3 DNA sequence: TGTGCCAGCAGCTTAGATCAGGTCACTGAAGCTTTCTTT.

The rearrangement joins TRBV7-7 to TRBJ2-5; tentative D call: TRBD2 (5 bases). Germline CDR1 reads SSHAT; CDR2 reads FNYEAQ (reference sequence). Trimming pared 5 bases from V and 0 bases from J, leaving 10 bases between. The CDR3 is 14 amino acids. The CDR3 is CASSQDYYQETQYF. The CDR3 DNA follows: TGTGCCAGCAGCCAAGACTACTACCAAGAGACCCAGTACTTC.

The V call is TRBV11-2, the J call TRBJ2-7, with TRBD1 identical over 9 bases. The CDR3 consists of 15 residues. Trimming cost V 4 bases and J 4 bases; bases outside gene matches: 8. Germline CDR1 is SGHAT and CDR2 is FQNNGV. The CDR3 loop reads CASSSGQGKGYEQYF. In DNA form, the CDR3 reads TGTGCCAGCAGCTCCGGACAGGGGAAAGGATACGAGCAGTACTTC.

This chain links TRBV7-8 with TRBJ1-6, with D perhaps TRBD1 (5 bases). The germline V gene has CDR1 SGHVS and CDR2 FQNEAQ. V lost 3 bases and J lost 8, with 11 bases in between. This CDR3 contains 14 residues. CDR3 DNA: TGTGCCAGCAGCTTTAGACAGTCCGATTCACCCCTCCACTTT. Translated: CASSFRQSDSPLHF.

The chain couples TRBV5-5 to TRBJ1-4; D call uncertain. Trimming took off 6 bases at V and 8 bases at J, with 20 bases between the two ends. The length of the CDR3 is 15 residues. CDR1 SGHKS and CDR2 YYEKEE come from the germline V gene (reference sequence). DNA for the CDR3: TGTGCCAGCACCCCGGGGAATACGATGTTGGAAAAACTGTTTTTT. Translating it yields CASTPGNTMLEKLFF.

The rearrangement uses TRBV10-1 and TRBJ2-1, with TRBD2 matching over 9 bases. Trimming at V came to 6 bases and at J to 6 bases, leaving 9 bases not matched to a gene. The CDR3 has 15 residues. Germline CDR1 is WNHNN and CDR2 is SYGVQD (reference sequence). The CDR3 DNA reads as TGCGCCAGCAGCGGGACTAGCCTCCCTTTCAATGAGCAGTTCTTC. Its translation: CASSGTSLPFNEQFF.

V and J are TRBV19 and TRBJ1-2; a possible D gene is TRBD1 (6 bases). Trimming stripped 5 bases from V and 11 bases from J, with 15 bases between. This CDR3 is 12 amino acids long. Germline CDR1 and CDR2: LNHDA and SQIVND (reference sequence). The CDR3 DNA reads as TGTGCCAGTAGTTCCAAGACAGGCTGGTACACCTTC. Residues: CASSSKTGWYTF.

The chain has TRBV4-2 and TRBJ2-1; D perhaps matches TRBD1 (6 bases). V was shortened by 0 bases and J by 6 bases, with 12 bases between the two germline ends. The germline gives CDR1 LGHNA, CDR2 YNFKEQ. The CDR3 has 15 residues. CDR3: CASSQEVGRGNEQFF. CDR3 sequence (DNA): TGTGCCAGCAGCCAAGAAGTAGGCAGGGGCAATGAGCAGTTCTTC.

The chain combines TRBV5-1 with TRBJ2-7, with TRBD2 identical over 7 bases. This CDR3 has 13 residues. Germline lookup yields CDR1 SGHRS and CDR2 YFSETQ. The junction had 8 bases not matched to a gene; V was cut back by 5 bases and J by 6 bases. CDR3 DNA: TGCGCCAGCAGTTCACGGGGAGGGTTCGAGCAGTACTTC. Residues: CASSSRGGFEQYF.

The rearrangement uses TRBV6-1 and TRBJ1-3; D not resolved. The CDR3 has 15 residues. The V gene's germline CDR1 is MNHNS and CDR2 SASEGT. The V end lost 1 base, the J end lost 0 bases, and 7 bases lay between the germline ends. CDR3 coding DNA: TGTGCCAGCAGTGAAGGGCCGAACTCTGGAAACACCATATATTTT. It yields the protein CASSEGPNSGNTIYF.

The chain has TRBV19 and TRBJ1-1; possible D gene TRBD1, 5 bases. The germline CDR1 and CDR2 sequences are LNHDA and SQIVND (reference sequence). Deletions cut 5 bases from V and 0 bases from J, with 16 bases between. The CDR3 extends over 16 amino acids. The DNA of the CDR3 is TGTGCCAGTAGTCTCCCCCCTACAGGCATGAACACTGAAGCTTTCTTT. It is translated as CASSLPPTGMNTEAFF. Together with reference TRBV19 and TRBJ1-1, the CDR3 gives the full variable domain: DGGITQSPKYLFRKEGQNVTLSCEQNLNHDAMYWYRQDPGQGLRLIYYSQIVNDFQKGDIAEGYSVSREKKESFPLTVTSAQKNPTAFYLCASSLPPTGMNTEAFFGQGTRLTVV.

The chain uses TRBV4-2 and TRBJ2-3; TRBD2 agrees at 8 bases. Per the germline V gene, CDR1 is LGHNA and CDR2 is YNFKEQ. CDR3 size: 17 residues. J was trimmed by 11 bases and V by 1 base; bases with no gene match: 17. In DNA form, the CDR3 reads TGTGCCAGCAGCCAAGCCACGGCGGGGGCCCGGGGGGGGGAGCAGTATTTT. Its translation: CASSQATAGARGGEQYF.

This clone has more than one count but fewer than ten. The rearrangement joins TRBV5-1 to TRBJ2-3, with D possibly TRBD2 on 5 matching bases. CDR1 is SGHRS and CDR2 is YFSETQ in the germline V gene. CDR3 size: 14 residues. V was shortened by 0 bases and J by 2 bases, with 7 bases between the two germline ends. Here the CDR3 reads CASSLDGVTDTQYF. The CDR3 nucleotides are TGCGCCAGCAGCTTGGACGGGGTCACAGATACGCAGTATTTT. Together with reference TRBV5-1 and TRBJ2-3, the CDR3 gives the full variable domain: KAGVTQTPRYLIKTRGQQVTLSCSPISGHRSVSWYQQTPGQGLQFLFEYFSETQRNKGNFPGRFSGRQFSNSRSEMNVSTLELGDSALYLCASSLDGVTDTQYFGPGTRLTVL.

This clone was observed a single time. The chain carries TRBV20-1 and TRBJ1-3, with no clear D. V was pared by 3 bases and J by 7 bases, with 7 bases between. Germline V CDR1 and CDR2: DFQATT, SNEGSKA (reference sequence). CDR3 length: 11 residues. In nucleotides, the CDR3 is TGCAGTGCTAGGCGTGCGAACACCATATATTTT. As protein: CSARRANTIYF.

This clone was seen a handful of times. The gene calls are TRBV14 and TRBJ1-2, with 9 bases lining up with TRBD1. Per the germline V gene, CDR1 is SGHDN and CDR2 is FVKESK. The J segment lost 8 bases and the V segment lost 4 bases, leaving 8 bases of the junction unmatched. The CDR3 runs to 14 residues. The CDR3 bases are TGTGCCAGCAGCCCGACTACAGGGGGCAGGGGCTACACCTTC. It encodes CASSPTTGGRGYTF. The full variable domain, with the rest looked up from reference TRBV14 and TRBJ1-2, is EAGVTQFPSHSVIEKGQTVTLRCDPISGHDNLYWYRRVMGKEIKFLLHFVKESKQDESGMPNNRFLAERTGGTYSTLKVQPAELEDSGVYFCASSPTTGGRGYTFGSGTRLTVV.

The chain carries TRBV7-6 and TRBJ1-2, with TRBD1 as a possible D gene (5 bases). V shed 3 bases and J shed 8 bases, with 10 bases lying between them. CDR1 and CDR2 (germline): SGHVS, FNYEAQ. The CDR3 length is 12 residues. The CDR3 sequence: CASSFAGAGYTF. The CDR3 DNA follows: TGTGCCAGCAGCTTCGCTGGGGCCGGCTACACCTTC.

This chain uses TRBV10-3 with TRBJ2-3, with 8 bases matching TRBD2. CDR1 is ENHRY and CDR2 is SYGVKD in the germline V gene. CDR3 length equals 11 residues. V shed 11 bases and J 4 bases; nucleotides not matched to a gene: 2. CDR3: CASGGADTQYF. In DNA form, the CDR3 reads TGTGCCTCCGGGGGGGCAGATACGCAGTATTTT.

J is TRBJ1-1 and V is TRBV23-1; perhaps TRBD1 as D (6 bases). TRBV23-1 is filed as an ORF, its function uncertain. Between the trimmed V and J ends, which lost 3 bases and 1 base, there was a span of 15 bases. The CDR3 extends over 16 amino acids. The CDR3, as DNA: TGCGCCAGCAGTCATAGCAGGGGCGTAGAGAACACTGAAGCTTTCTTT. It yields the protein CASSHSRGVENTEAFF.

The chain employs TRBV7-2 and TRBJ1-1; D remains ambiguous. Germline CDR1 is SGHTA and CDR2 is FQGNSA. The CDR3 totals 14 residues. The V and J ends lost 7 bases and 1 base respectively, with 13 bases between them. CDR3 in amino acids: CASIPDIPNTEAFF. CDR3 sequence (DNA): TGTGCCAGCATCCCTGACATCCCGAACACTGAAGCTTTCTTT.

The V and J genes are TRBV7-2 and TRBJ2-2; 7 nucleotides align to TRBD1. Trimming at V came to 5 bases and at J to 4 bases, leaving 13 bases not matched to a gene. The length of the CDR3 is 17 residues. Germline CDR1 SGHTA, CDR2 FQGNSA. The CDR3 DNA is TGTGCCAGCAGCGATAGCACAGGGGAACTGGGCACCGGGGAGCTGTTTTTT. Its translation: CASSDSTGELGTGELFF.

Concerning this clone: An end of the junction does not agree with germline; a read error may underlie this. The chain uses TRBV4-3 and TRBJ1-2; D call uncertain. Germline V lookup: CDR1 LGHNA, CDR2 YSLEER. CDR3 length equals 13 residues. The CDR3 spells CASSQEENYGYPF. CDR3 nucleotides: TGCGCCAGCAGCCAAGAAGAAAACTATGGCTACCCCTTC.

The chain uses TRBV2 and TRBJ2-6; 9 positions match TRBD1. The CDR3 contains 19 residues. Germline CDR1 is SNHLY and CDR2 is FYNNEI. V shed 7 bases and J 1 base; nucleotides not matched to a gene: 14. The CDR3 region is CASNGHLGQGSSGANVLTF. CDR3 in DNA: TGTGCCAGCAATGGGCACTTGGGACAGGGATCTTCTGGGGCCAACGTCCTGACTTTC.

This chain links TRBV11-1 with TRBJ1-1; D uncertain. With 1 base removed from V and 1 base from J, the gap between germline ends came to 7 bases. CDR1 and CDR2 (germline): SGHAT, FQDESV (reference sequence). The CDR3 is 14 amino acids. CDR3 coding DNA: TGTGCCAGCAGCTTAGGGGCAGAGAACACTGAAGCTTTCTTT. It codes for CASSLGAENTEAFF.

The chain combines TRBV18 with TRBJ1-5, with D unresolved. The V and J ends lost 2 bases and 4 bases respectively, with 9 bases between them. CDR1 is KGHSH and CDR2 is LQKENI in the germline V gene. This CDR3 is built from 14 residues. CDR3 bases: TGTGCCAGCTCACCAATAGAGAGGAATCAGCCCCAGCATTTT. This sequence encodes CASSPIERNQPQHF.

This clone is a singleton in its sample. The CDR3 reads CASRGDRGIDGYTF. The CDR3 coding sequence is TGTGCCAGCAGGGGGGACAGGGGAATAGATGGCTACACCTTC. This sequence joins TRBV6-5 and TRBJ1-2; 10 bases agree with TRBD1. CDR3 length equals 14 residues. The V and J ends lost 6 bases and 6 bases, in that order; junction bases with no gene match: 7. Germline V gene data show CDR1 as MNHEY and CDR2 as SVGAGI.